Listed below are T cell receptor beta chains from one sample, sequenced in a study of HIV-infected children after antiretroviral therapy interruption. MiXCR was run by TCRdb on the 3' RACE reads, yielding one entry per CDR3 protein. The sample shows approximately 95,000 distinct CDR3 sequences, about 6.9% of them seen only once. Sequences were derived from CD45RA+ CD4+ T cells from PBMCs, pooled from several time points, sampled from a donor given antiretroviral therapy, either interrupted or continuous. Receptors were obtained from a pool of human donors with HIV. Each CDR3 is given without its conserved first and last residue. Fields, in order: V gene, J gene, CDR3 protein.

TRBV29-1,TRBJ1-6,SAITQGWDNSPLH
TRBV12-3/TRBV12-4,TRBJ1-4,ASSFLSTNEKLF
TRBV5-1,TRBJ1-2,ASSFSGVFYGYT
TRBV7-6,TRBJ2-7,ASGFHRGHTYEQY
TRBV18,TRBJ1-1,ASSPPPIGETEAF
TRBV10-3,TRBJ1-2,AISGPGQGIGYT
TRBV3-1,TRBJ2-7,ASSQRTAFPNLDEQY
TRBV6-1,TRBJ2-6,ASGKDGGWGANVLT
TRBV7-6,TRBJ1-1,ASSFDRGITEAF
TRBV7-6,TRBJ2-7,ASSLQSLSYEQY
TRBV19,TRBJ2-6,ASDRPSSGANVLT
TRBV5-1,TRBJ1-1,ASSLGVRTEAF
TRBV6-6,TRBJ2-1,ASSYSQTGGLYGNEQF
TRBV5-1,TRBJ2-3,ASSFAGEGSTQY
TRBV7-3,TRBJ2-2,ASSPGGGPNTGELF
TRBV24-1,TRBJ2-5,ATSDETVDLRGTQY
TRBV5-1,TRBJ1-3,ASSFQGASGNTIY
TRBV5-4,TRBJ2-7,ASILSQVRNYEQY
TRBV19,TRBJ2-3,ASSILTRTDTQY
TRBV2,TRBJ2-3,ASRVAGGAGDTQY
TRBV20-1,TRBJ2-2,SARGLQTGELF
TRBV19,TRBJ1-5,ASSIVHYSNQPQH
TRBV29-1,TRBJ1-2,SARTGIHGYT
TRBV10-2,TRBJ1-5,ASRRVGDGNQPQH
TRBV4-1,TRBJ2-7,ASSRVVGQGGSYEQY
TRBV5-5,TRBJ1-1,ASSFRNTEAF
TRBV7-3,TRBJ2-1,ASSLIAGAYNEQF
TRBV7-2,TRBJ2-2,ASSLPGGELF
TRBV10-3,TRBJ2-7,AINPGVAGGHSYEQY